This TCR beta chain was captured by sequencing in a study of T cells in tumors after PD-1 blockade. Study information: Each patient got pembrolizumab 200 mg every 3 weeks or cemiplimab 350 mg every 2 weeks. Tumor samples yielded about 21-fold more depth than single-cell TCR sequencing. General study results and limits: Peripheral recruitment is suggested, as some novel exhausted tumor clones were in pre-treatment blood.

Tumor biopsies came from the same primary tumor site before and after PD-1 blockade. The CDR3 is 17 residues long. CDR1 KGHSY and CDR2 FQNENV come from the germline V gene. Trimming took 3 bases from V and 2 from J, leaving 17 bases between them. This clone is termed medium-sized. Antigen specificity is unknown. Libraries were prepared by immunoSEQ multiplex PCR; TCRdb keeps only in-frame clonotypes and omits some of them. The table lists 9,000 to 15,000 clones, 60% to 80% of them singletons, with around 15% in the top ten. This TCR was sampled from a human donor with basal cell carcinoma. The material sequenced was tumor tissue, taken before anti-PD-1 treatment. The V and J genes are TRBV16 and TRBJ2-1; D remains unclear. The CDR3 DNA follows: TGTGCCAGCAGCCATCGTGGGCCCCACCGCACCTACAATGAGCAGTTCTTC. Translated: CASSHRGPHRTYNEQFF.